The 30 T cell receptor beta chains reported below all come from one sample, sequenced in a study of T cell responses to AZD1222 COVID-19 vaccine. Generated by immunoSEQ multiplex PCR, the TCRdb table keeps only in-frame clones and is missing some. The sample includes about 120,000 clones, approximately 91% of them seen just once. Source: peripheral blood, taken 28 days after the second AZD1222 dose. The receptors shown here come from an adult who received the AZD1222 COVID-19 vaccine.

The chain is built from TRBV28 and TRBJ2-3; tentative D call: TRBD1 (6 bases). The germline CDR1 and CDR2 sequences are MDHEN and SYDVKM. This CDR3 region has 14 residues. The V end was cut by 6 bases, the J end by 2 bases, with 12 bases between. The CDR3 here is CASSPGQYTDTQYF. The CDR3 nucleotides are TGTGCCAGCAGCCCCGGACAGTACACAGATACGCAGTATTTT.

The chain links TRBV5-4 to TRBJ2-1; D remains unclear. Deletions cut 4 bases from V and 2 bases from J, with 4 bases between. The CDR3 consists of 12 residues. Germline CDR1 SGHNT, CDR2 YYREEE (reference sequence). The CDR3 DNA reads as TGTGCCAGCAGCGCGGCCTACAATGAGCAGTTCTTC. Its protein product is CASSAAYNEQFF.

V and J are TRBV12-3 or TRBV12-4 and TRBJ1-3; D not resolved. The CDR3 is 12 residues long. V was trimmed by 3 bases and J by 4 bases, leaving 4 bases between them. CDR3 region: CASSFRGNTIYF. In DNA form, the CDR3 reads TGTGCCAGCAGTTTTCGGGGAAACACCATATATTTT.

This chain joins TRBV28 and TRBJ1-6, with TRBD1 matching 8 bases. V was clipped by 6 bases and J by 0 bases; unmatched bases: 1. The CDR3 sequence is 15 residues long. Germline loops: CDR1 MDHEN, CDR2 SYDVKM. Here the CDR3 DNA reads TGTGCCAGCAGAACAGGGGGCTCCTATAATTCACCCCTCCACTTT. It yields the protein CASRTGGSYNSPLHF.

Here the CDR3 DNA reads TGTGCCAGCAGCTTAGCAGGTACCTACGAGCAGTACTTC. Encoded protein: CASSLAGTYEQYF. The rearrangement links TRBV7-8 to TRBJ2-7; D is ambiguous. The CDR3 spans 13 residues. Germline V gene data show CDR1 as SGHVS and CDR2 as FQNEAQ. Trimming left V 0 bases short and J 2 bases short, with 5 bases between.

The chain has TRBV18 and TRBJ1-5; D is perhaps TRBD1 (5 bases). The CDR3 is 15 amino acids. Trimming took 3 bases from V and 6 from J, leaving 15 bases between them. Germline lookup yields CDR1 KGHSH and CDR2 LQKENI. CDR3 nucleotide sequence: TGTGCCAGCTCACCCCCCGGGACCACCGGTCAGCCCCAGCATTTT. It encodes CASSPPGTTGQPQHF. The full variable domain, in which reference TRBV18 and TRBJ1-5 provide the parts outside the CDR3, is NAGVMQNPRHLVRRRGQEARLRCSPMKGHSHVYWYRQLPEEGLKFMVYLQKENIIDESGMPKERFSAEFPKEGPSILRIQQVVRGDSAAYFCASSPPGTTGQPQHFGDGTRLSIL.

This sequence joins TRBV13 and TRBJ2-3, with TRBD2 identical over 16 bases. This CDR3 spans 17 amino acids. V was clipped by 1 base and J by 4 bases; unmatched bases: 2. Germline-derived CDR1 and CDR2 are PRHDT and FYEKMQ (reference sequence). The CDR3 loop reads CASSLEGLAGGPDTQYF. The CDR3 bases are TGTGCCAGCAGCTTAGAGGGACTAGCGGGAGGGCCAGATACGCAGTATTTT.

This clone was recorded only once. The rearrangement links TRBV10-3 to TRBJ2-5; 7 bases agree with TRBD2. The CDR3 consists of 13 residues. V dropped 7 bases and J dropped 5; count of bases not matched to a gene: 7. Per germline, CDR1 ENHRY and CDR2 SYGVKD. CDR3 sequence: CAITGGFRETQYF. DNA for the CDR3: TGTGCCATCACGGGAGGCTTCCGGGAGACCCAGTACTTC.

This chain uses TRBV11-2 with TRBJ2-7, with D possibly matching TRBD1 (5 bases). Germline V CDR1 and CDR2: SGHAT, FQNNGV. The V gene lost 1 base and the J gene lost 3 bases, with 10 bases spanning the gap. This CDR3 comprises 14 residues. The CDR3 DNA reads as TGTGCCAGCAGCTTAGGGTGGGGCAACTACGAGCAGTACTTC. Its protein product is CASSLGWGNYEQYF.

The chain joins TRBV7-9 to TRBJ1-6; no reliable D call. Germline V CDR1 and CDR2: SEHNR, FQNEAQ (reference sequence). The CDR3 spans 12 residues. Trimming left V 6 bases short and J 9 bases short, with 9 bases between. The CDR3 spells CASSSSRSPLHF. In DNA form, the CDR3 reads TGTGCCAGCAGTTCCAGCCGTTCACCCCTCCACTTT.

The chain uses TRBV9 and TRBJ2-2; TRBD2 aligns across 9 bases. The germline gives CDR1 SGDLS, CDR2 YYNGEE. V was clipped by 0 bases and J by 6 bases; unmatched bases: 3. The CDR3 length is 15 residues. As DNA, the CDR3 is TGTGCCAGCAGCGTAGGCGGGAGGGCCCCCGGGGAGCTGTTTTTT. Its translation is CASSVGGRAPGELFF.

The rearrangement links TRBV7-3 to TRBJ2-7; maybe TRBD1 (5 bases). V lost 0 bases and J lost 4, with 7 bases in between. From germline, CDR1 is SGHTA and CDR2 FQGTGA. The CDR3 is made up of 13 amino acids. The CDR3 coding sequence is TGTGCCAGCAGCTTAACTCAGGGATACGAGCAGTACTTC. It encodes CASSLTQGYEQYF.

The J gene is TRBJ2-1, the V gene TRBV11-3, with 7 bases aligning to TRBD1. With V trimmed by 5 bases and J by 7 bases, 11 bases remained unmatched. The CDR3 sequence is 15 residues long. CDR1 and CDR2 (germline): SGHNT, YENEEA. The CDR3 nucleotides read TGTGCCAGCAGCAAGCACTATGACAGGGCTAATGAGCAGTTCTTC. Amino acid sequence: CASSKHYDRANEQFF.

CDR3 loop: CASSLGTGPINEQFF. CDR3 DNA sequence: TGTGCCAGCAGCTTAGGAACAGGGCCCATCAATGAGCAGTTCTTC. The chain uses TRBV7-3 and TRBJ2-1; D perhaps matches TRBD1 (6 bases). Germline CDR1 reads SGHTA; CDR2 reads FQGTGA. Trimming shortened V by 2 bases and J by 6 bases, and 14 bases separated the two germline ends. The CDR3 covers 15 residues.

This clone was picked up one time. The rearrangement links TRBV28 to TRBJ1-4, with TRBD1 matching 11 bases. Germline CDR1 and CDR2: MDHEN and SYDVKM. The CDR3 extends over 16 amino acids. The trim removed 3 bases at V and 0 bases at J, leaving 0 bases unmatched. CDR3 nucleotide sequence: TGTGCCAGCAGTTTGGGACAGGGGGCAACTAATGAAAAACTGTTTTTT. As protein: CASSLGQGATNEKLFF.

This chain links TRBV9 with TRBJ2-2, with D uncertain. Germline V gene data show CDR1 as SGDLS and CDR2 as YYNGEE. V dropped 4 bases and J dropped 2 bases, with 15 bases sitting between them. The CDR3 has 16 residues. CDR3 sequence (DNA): TGTGCCAGCAGCCCCCCCAAAGCGCCTAACACCGGGGAGCTGTTTTTT. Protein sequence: CASSPPKAPNTGELFF. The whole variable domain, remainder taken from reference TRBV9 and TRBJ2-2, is DSGVTQTPKHLITATGQRVTLRCSPRSGDLSVYWYQQSLDQGLQFLIQYYNGEERAKGNILERFSAQQFPDLHSELNLSSLELGDSALYFCASSPPKAPNTGELFFGEGSRLTVL.

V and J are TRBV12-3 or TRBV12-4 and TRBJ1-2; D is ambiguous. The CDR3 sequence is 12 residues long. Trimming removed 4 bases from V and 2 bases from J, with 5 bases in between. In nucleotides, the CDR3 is TGTGCCAGCAGTTGGCAGAACTATGGCTACACCTTC. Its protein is CASSWQNYGYTF.

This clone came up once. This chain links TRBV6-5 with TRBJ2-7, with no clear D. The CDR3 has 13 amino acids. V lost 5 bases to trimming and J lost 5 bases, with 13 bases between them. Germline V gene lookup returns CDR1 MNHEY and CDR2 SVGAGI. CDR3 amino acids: CASSRPSADEQYF. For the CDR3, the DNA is TGTGCCAGCAGTCGCCCCTCGGCTGACGAGCAGTACTTC.

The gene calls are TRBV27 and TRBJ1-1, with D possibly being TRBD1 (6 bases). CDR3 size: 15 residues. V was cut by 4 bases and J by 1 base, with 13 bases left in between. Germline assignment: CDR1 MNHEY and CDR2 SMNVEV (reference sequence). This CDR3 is CASSYTQGRNTEAFF. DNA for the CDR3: TGTGCCAGCAGTTATACACAGGGTCGGAACACTGAAGCTTTCTTT.

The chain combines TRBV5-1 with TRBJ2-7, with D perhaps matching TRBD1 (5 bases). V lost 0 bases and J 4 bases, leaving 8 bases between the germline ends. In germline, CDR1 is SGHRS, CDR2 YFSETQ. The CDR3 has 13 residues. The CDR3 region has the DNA TGCGCCAGCAGCTTGGGGACACAATACGAGCAGTACTTC. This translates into CASSLGTQYEQYF.

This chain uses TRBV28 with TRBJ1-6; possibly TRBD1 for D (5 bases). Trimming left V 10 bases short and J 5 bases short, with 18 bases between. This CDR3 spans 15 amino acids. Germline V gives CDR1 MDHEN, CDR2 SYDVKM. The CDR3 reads CATVLVQGNNSPLHF. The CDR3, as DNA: TGTGCCACCGTCCTTGTCCAGGGCAATAATTCACCCCTCCACTTT.

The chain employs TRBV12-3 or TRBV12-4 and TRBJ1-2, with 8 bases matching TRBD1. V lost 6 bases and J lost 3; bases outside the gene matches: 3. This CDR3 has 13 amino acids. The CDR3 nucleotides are TGTGCCAGCAGCCCGACAGGGGACTATGGCTACACCTTC. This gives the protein CASSPTGDYGYTF.

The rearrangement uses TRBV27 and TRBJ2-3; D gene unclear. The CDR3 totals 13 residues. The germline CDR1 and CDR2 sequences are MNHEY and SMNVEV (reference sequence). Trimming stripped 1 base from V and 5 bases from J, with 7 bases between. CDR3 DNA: TGTGCCAGCAGTTTATTTTTGGAAGATACGCAGTATTTT. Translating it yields CASSLFLEDTQYF.

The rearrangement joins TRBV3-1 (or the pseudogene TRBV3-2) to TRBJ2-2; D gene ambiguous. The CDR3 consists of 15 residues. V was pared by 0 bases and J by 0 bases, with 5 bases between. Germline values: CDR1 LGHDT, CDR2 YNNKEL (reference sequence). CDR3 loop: CASSQDWANTGELFF. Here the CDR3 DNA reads TGTGCCAGCAGCCAAGATTGGGCGAACACCGGGGAGCTGTTTTTT.

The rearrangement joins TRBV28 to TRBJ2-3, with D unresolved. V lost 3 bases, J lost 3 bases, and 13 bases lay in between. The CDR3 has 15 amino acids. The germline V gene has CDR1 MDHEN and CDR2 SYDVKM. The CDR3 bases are TGTGCCAGCAGTTTGGTAAGGAGCACTACAGATACGCAGTATTTT. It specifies CASSLVRSTTDTQYF.

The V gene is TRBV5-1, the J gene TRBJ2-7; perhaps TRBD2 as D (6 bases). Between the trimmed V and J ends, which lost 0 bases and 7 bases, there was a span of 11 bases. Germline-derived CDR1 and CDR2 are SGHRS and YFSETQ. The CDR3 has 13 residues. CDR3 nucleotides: TGCGCCAGCAGCTTGGAACCGGGGGAGGAGCAGTACTTC. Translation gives CASSLEPGEEQYF.

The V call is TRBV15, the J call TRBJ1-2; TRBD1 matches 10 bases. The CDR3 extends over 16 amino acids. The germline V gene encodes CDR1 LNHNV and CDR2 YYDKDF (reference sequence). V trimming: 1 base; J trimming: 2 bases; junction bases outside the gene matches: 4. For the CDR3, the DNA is TGTGCCACCAGCAGAGGACAGGGGGCATTAAACTATGGCTACACCTTC. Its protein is CATSRGQGALNYGYTF.

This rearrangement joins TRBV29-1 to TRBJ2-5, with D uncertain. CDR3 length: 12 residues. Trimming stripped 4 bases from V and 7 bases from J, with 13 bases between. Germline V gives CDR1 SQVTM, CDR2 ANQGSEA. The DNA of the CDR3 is TGCAGCGTTGTACGAAGTGATGGGACCCAGTACTTC. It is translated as CSVVRSDGTQYF. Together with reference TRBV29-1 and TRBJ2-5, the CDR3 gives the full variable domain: SAVISQKPSRDICQRGTSLTIQCQVDSQVTMMFWYRQQPGQSLTLIATANQGSEATYESGFVIDKFPISRPNLTFSTLTVSNMSPEDSSIYLCSVVRSDGTQYFGPGTRLLVL.

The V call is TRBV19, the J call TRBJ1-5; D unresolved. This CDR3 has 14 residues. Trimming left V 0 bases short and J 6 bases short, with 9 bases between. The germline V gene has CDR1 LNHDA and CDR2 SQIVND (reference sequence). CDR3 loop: CASSIDSVLQPQHF. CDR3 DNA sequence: TGTGCCAGTAGTATAGATTCGGTTCTTCAGCCCCAGCATTTT. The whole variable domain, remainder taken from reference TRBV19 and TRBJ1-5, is DGGITQSPKYLFRKEGQNVTLSCEQNLNHDAMYWYRQDPGQGLRLIYYSQIVNDFQKGDIAEGYSVSREKKESFPLTVTSAQKNPTAFYLCASSIDSVLQPQHFGDGTRLSIL.

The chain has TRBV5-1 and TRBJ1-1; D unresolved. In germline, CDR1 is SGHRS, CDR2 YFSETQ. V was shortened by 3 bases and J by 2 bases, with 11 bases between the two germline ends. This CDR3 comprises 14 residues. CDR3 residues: CASSWVTANTEAFF. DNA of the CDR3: TGCGCCAGCAGCTGGGTAACAGCTAACACTGAAGCTTTCTTT.